The sequence of this T cell receptor beta chain was determined in a study of cytomegalovirus exposure and HLA in healthy donors. Regarding the study as a whole: Accurate HLA-A and HLA-B prediction from TCR beta sequences was reported for most subjects. Owing to their indistinguishability, certain V segments, notably TRBV6-2 and TRBV6-3, were excluded. Analyses of presence/absence relied on an assumption of roughly uniform sequencing depth across donors.

PCR involved 60 Vbeta and 13 Jbeta primers. The repertoire was sequenced with immunoSEQ multiplex PCR; TCRdb's copy has only in-frame clones and lacks some. The sample shows 120,000 or so clones, around 82% of them seen only once. V was clipped by 4 bases and J by 6 bases; unmatched bases: 9. This CDR3 has 16 residues. Germline assignment: CDR1 SGHRS and CDR2 YFSETQ. A word on this clone: The target antigen is unknown.

The V gene is TRBV5-1, the J gene TRBJ2-2; 10 bases are a match to TRBD2. This receptor was taken from a man younger than 40 in good health and CMV-seropositive. Sequenced material: PBMCs. The CDR3 sequence is CASSAAPAGGPGELFF. CDR3 DNA: TGCGCCAGCAGCGCGGCCCCAGCGGGAGGGCCCGGGGAGCTGTTTTTT.